The clone carrying this TCR beta chain has just a few counts. Antigen specificity is unknown. This sample is part of a study of spatial heterogeneity in lung cancer. Study overall: Available follow-up PBMC samples were sequenced, at a median of roughly two years post-resection.

The time point was: blood at routine non-recurrence follow-up after resection. The study's findings and limits: Detection of ubiquitous tumor TCRs in blood was higher at resection than follow-up.

Every TCR cDNA molecule carried a tag that served as a unique molecular identifier. Each CDR3 protein is one row after TCRdb ran MiXCR on the 5' RACE reads. The sample consists of around 98,000 distinct CDR3 sequences, approximately 19% of them appearing once. Germline assignment: CDR1 DFQATT and CDR2 SNEGSKA (reference sequence). This CDR3 is built from 20 residues. The trim removed 7 bases at V and 2 bases at J, leaving 21 bases unmatched. The J gene is TRBJ2-3, the V gene TRBV20-1; 13 bases match TRBD2. This material consisted of PBMCs, taken at follow-up. The TCR sequence derives from a male donor with early-stage non-small cell lung cancer. The CDR3 here is CSVLSETGTSGDFFTDTQYF. The DNA of the CDR3 is TGCAGTGTTTTATCCGAAACCGGGACTAGCGGGGATTTTTTCACAGATACGCAGTATTTT.